This TCR beta chain was sequenced during a study of T-cell memory formation after mild COVID-19. This CDR3 has 13 residues. Germline-derived CDR1 and CDR2 are SNHLY and FYNNEI. TCRdb fed the 5' RACE reads into MiXCR, producing one record per CDR3 protein. The sample lists 260,000 or so distinct CDR3 sequences; 16% were seen once. In regard to this clonotype: Its matching antigen is unknown. The junction and the germline gene differ at one end; a read error may be behind it.

Points from the study as a whole: In pre-infection memory, a portion of responding clones appeared, which suggested that cross-reactive memory joined. Balance between CD4 and CD8 was seen in clones contracting day 15 to 85, and a CD4+ lean was seen in later expanders.

The rearrangement joins TRBV2 to TRBJ1-5; D not resolved. The TCR comes from a man aged 18 to 35 who had mild COVID-19 (a few samples of this study predate the infection). Cell type and time point are not known. The sample comprised PBMCs or a T cell subset sorted from them (not recorded which). The chain's CDR3 is CASSDRSISRPTF. DNA for the CDR3: TGTGCCAGCAGTGACAGGAGTATAAGTCGGCCCACTTTT.